The clone carrying this TCR beta chain came up many times. Its target is not known. These data belong to a study of human T cells and chemical hapten exposure. Overall study context: DPC (0.01%) was patch tested on the upper back and read at 6 days. Chiefly women, the patients showed alopecia areata, totalis or universalis.

Regarding time point: patch test 1, 2 weeks after DPC sensitization. Noted treatment: therapeutic diphenylcyclopropenone sensitization with weekly scalp DPC. The CDR3 extends over 15 amino acids. Trimming pared 3 bases from V and 9 bases from J, leaving 19 bases between. The study, taken as a whole, reports: Expanded TCRs showed more large CDR3 clusters than pre-sensitization or healthy control sets.

In the library, unique molecular identifiers were attached to individual cDNA molecules. In TCRdb, the RACE reads were re-called with MiXCR into one record per CDR3 protein. Of tens of thousands of distinct CDR3 sequences listed, about 10% are singletons. The chain employs TRBV12-3 or TRBV12-4 and TRBJ2-3, with D possibly being TRBD2 (6 bases). The input for sequencing was whole blood, taken in connection with sensitization to the hapten diphenylcyclopropenone (DPC). The TCR was taken from a middle-aged man with alopecia areata. Some clones in this sample may be carry-over from other donors' samples. The CDR3 nucleotides read TGTGCCAGCAGTTTGTGGCGTCACACTGGAGGGACGCAGTATTTT. It is translated as CASSLWRHTGGTQYF.